This TCR beta chain was sequenced for a study of shared clonotypes between healthy human individuals (dated by TCRdb to the early 2020s). Concerning the study at large: The cohort included three men and two women between 18 and 49 years of age. Blood TCR repertoires of five healthy adults were deeply sequenced to estimate repertoire size and the extent of clonotype sharing between individuals. For each donor, CD4 naive and CD4 memory were each given three plates, CD8 naive was given two plates, and CD8 memory was given one plate. Per donor, leukapheresis produced somewhere between about 0.9 and 9 billion PBMCs. To increase sequencing depth and limit assay-specific biases, different laboratories used diverse techniques to prepare libraries and sequence TCR repertoires.

CD8 naive samples were obtained by positive selection for CCR7 among CD45RO-negative cells, yielding a CD45RA+CCR7+ population from which TemRA cells were excluded. The donors were healthy, HIV-negative adults who had no recently reported acute infections or vaccinations. Every donor was a Caucasian adult residing in Nashville, Tennessee, USA. Blood was obtained by leukapheresis, after which PBMCs were separated by Ficoll-Histopaque density gradient centrifugation and cryopreserved in liquid nitrogen vapor phase. Analytical flow cytometry was used to check the purity and quantity of every magnetically sorted T cell population. Genomic DNA was isolated from each sorted fraction and quantified by UV absorbance on a Nanodrop 2000c. Using the deep immunoSEQ assay, multiplex PCR amplified TCR CDR3 regions from genomic DNA. Extracted genomic DNA from each cell subset was distributed evenly across all wells of several immunoSEQ 96-well plates, and each plate was treated as a replicate. Each replicate PCR for sorted subsets received around 0.2 ug genomic DNA, equal to about 29,000 T cell genomes. Purified libraries were measured with a Qubit 3.0 fluorometer, size-checked on a Bioanalyzer 2100, and measured again with the KAPA Library Quantification kit. Every immunoSEQ 96-well plate was sequenced on a separate single-read 150-cycle Illumina NextSeq 550 flow cell. The authors' analysis ran thus. Because only junctional sequences without quality scores were contained in the immunoSEQ output, filtering matching that applied to full-length reads could not be performed. Sequences were annotated with PyIR, a Python wrapper for IgBLAST v1.9, using IMGT germline references to assign V/J genes and CDR3. Reads were filtered out if the reads had weak V/J assignments (E-value above 1e-6), no CDR3, stop codons, out-of-frame junctions, or ambiguous translated residues. V3J clonotypes were defined by identical inferred V gene, J gene, and CDR3 amino acid sequence. Percentage overlap between repertoires was calculated by dividing the number of shared unique clonotypes by the size of the smaller repertoire. Richness of each repertoire was evaluated using RTK rarefaction, the Chao1 estimator, and Recon v2.1 estimates of unobserved clonotypes. Generation probabilities were computed with OLGA for all TCRbeta clonotypes obtained by the gDNA method from several donors. The immuneACCESS repertoire file appears here via TCRdb, limited to in-frame rearrangements. These files lack a portion of the clones; in checked studies, under half of the deficit traces to unresolved V genes, and the cause of the others is not known. The V and J calls and the clone size are those of that table, but D and trimming were determined from the DNA. Counted in this sample were hundreds of thousands of clones; 85% to 95% of them appeared once. The top ten clones comprise over 0.1% of the sample.

Between the V and J ends, shortened by 2 bases and 10 bases respectively, the junction contains 13 bases. Based on the germline V gene (reference sequence), the CDR1 and CDR2 sequences are SGHNT and YYREEE. Counted from cysteine to phenylalanine, this CDR3 has 13 amino acids. This entry keeps only the CDR3 DNA: 39 bases, framed from base 1. In this sample, this clone turned up once. Its antigen target is currently unknown. Within one base of it there is no much larger clone, and no base qualities were kept. Summary of the overall study and its limitations: Incomplete sequencing was indicated by rarefaction of sorted-subset datasets, despite the large sequencing depth. Around 5% of naive CD4, 3.5% of naive CD8, about 2.4% of memory CD4, and roughly 0.4% of memory CD8 clonotypes were shared across a handful of donors. Sampling was limited to blood, and TCR repertoires in tissue likely differ from TCR repertoires in blood. Pairwise subsampling indicated that sequencing depth was expected to affect the degree of clonotype sharing among donors. Clonotypes shared by all four sorted-subset donors showed higher generation probabilities than non-shared clonotypes. The genetic and exposure-history diversity represented was limited by the small number of donors. Larger estimated clonotype richness was generally found for naive subsets than for memory subsets.

The chain links TRBV5-4 with TRBJ2-1; 6 matching bases give a weak D call of TRBD1. The sequenced material came from naive CD8+ T cells sorted from blood. The sample's cell subset or site, from its label and the paper: CD45RA+CCR7+. The TCR originated in a woman between 25 and 40 years old in good health. The CDR3 is CASSLFGTGEQFF. The nucleotides read TGTGCCAGCAGCTTATTTGGCACAGGGGAGCAGTTCTTC.